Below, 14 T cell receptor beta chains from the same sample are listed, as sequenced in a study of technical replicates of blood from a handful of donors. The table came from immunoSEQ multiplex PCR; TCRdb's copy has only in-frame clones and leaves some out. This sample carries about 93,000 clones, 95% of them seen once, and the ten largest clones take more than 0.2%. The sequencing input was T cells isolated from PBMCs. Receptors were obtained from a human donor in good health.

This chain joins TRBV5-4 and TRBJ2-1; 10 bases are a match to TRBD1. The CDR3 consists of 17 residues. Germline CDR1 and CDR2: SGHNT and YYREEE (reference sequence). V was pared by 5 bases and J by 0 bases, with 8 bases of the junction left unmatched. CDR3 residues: CASSPGTGAASYNEQFF. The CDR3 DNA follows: TGTGCCAGCAGTCCCGGGACAGGGGCCGCCTCCTACAATGAGCAGTTCTTC.

The CDR3 sequence is CASSYSKIDKVREFF. CDR3 sequence (DNA): TGTGCCAGCAGTTACTCGAAGATAGACAAGGTGAGGGAGTTCTTC. The chain uses TRBV6-6 and TRBJ2-1, with a tentative D call TRBD2 (5 bases). The V gene's germline CDR1 is MNHNY and CDR2 SVGAGI (reference sequence). Trimming took off 0 bases at V and 14 bases at J, with 20 bases between the two ends. The CDR3 runs to 15 residues.

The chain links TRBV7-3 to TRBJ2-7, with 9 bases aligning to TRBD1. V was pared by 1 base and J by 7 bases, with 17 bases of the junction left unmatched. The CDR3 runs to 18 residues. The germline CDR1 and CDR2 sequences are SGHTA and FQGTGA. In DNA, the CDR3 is TGTGCCAGCAGCTTAATGGGGACAGGGCCTACCCAGCCTGGAGAGCAGTACTTC. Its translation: CASSLMGTGPTQPGEQYF.

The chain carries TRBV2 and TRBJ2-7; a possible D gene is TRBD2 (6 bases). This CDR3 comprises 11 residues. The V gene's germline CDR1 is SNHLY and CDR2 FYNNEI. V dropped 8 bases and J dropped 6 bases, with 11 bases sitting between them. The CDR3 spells CASRPGGEQYF. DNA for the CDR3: TGTGCCAGCCGGCCCGGGGGCGAGCAGTACTTC.

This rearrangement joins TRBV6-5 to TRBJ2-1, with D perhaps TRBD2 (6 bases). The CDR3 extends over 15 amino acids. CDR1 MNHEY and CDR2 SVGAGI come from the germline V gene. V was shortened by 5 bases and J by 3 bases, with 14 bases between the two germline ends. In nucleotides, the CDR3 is TGTGCCAGCAGTATTCTAGCGTCCGGCTACAATGAGCAGTTCTTC. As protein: CASSILASGYNEQFF.

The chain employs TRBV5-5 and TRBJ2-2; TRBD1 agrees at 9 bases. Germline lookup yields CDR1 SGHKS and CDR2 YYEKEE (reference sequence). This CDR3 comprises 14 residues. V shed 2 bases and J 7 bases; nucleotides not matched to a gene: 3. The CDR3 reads CASSFGQGNGELFF. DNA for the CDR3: TGTGCCAGCAGCTTCGGACAGGGGAACGGGGAGCTGTTTTTT.

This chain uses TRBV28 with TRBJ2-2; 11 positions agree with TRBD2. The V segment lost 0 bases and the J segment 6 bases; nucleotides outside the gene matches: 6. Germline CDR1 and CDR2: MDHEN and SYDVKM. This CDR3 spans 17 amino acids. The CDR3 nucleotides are TGTGCCAGCAGTTTATGGAATCTAGCGGGAGGCCCCGGGGAGCTGTTTTTT. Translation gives CASSLWNLAGGPGELFF.

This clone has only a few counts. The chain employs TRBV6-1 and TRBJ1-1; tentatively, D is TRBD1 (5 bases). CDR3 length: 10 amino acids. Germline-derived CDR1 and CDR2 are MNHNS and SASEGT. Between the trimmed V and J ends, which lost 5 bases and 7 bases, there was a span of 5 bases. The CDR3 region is CASSTGEAFF. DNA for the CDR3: TGTGCCAGCAGTACAGGTGAAGCTTTCTTT.

The CDR3 DNA reads as TGTGCCAGCAGCGTTATAGCGGGTGTCACAGATACGCAGTATTTT. It codes for CASSVIAGVTDTQYF. The rearrangement links TRBV9 to TRBJ2-3; 7 bases are shared with TRBD2. The CDR3 has 15 residues. The germline V gene has CDR1 SGDLS and CDR2 YYNGEE. After removal of 2 bases from V and 2 bases from J, the junction contained 5 bases not matched to a gene.

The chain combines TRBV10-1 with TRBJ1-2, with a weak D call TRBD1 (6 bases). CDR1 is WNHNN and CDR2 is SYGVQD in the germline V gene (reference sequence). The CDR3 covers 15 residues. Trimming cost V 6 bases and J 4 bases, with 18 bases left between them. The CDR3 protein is CASSTRQEGSYGYTF. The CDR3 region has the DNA TGCGCCAGCAGCACTAGACAGGAAGGATCCTATGGCTACACCTTC.

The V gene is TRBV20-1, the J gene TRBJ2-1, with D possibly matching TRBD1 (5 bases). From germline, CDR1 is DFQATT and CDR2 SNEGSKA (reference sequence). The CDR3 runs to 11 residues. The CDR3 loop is CQGASYNEQFF. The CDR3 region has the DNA TGCCAAGGGGCCTCGTACAATGAGCAGTTCTTC.

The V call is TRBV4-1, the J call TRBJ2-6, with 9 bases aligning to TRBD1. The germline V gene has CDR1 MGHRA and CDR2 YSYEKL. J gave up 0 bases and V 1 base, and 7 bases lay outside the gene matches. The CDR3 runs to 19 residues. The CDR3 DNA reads TGCGCCAGCAGCCAAGGGGCGGGACAGGGTAACTCTGGGGCCAACGTCCTGACTTTC. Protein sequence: CASSQGAGQGNSGANVLTF.

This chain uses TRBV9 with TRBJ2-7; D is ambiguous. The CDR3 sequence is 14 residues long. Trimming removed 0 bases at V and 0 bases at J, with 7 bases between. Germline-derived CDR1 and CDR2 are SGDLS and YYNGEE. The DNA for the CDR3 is TGTGCCAGCAGCGTAGCATACGGCTCCTACGAGCAGTACTTC. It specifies CASSVAYGSYEQYF.

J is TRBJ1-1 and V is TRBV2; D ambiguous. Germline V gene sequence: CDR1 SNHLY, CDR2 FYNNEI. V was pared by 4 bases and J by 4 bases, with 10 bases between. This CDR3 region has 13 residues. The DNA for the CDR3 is TGTGCCAGCAGTGCTGGGTTAGCCACTGAAGCTTTCTTT. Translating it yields CASSAGLATEAFF. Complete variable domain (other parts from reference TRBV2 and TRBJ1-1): EPEVTQTPSHQVTQMGQEVILRCVPISNHLYFYWYRQILGQKVEFLVSFYNNEISEKSEIFDDQFSVERPDGSNFTLKIRSTKLEDSAMYFCASSAGLATEAFFGQGTRLTVV.